This T cell receptor beta chain was observed in a study of blood T cell repertoires in COVID-19. Generated by immunoSEQ multiplex PCR, the TCRdb table keeps only in-frame clones and is missing some. The table includes roughly 210,000 clones, roughly 84% detected once. V lost 5 bases to trimming and J lost 10 bases, with 21 bases between them. Germline lookup yields CDR1 MNHEY and CDR2 SVGAGI. The CDR3 runs to 15 residues. The clonotype originates from a man aged 30 to 39 in a cohort exposed to, infected with or recovered from COVID-19 (not recorded which). The chain recombines TRBV6-5 with TRBJ2-1, with a weak D call TRBD2 (6 bases). Sequenced material: PBMCs or T cells enriched from blood (not recorded which). The CDR3 bases are TGTGCCAGCAGTAATTGGTTGGGTAGCGGAAAGGAGCAGTTCTTC. Protein product: CASSNWLGSGKEQFF.